This T cell receptor beta chain emerged from a study of T cell responses to AZD1222 COVID-19 vaccine. Clones were sequenced by immunoSEQ multiplex PCR, and TCRdb holds only the in-frame ones, with some missing. The sample yields fewer than 130,000 clones, about 95% seen once. In the case of this clone: Its target is unknown.

Whole-study findings and limits: In all cases, repertoires were sampled only after the peak T cell response.

CDR1 and CDR2 from the germline V gene are ENHRY and SYGVKD. With 2 bases clipped from V and 5 bases from J, the junction kept 9 bases outside the gene matches. The CDR3 totals 16 residues. This TCR was recovered from an adult who received the AZD1222 COVID-19 vaccine. The chain is built from TRBV10-3 and TRBJ2-1, with TRBD2 identical over 7 bases. The sample was peripheral blood, taken 28 days after the second AZD1222 dose. CDR3: CAISEVRREKHNEQFF. CDR3 in DNA: TGTGCCATCAGTGAGGTCAGGCGGGAGAAGCACAATGAGCAGTTCTTC.